The T cell receptor beta chain described here comes from a study of T-cell reconstitution after alpha-beta-depleted transplantation in children (dated by TCRdb to the mid-2010s). Broadly, across the study: Using TCR repertoire profiling, the study quantitatively followed how T-cell immune reconstitution unfolded in children after TCRalphabeta/CD19-depleted allogeneic hematopoietic cell transplantation.

According to the germline V gene, CDR1 reads SGHRS and CDR2 reads YFSETQ. From the cysteine up to the phenylalanine, the CDR3 has a length of 16 residues. This entry keeps only the CDR3 DNA: 48 bases, framed from base 1. For this clonotype: The antigen it binds to is not known. At one end, the junction sequence differs from germline, possibly due to a read error.

The library came from PCR. The sequencer was an Illumina HiSeq 2500. Molecular barcoding was employed in the preparation of TCR libraries, with unique molecular identifiers being used to normalize TCRbeta repertoire quantification. Using fastp trimming at Q25 and MiXCR clonotype assembly, TCRdb reanalyzed the public sequencing data and kept in-frame beta chains. Rows with a matching CDR3 protein are joined into one entry that keeps the most common DNA and genes. Counted in this sample were approximately 510,000 distinct CDR3 sequences; about 16% of them appeared once. The ten largest account for about 3.1% of the sample.

The rearranged segments are TRBV5-1 and TRBJ1-2; 7 central bases correspond to TRBD1. Here the sequenced sample was PBMCs from the stem cell graft donor, taken from the stem cell graft. This TCR derives from a human donor who donated a stem cell graft to a child with acute lymphoblastic leukemia. CDR3 reads: CASSELTAGTDYGYTF. The DNA sequence reads TGCGCCAGCAGCGAACTAACCGCCGGGACAGACTACGGCTACACCTTC.